A selection of T cell receptor beta chains follows, all from one sample in a study of graft-versus-host responses after intestinal transplantation. The protocol was immunoSEQ multiplex PCR, while the TCRdb copy is restricted to in-frame clones and leaves out a portion. The sample holds some 41,000 clones, less than 95% seen once. Sequenced material: PBMCs, taken approximately 300 days after intestinal transplant. The source of these receptors is a human patient who received an intestinal transplant, so some T cells may come from the graft donor. CDR3s include the opening cysteine and the closing phenylalanine or tryptophan. The D gene is left open where the match is weak. The size entry is marked missing in some rows and otherwise reads once, few, many or a size class.

j_call: TRBJ1-1
d_call: .
clone_size: .
v_call: TRBV29-1
cdr3_aa: CSVDVSVNTEAFF
cdr3_nt: TGCAGCGTTGATGTGAGCGTGAACACTGAAGCTTTCTTT

j_call: TRBJ1-3
d_call: .
clone_size: once
v_call: TRBV7-9
cdr3_aa: CASSFGPLSSGNTIYF
cdr3_nt: TGTGCCAGCAGCTTTGGACCGCTGAGCTCTGGAAACACCATATATTTT

j_call: TRBJ1-5
d_call: .
clone_size: .
v_call: TRBV2
cdr3_aa: CASRRDINQPQHF
cdr3_nt: TGTGCCAGCAGACGGGACATTAATCAGCCCCAGCATTTT

j_call: TRBJ2-7
d_call: .
clone_size: .
v_call: TRBV2
cdr3_aa: CASREHTGNTDYEQYF
cdr3_nt: TGTGCCAGCAGAGAACACACAGGGAACACTGACTACGAGCAGTACTTC

j_call: TRBJ2-5
d_call: .
clone_size: .
v_call: TRBV6-5
cdr3_aa: CASSYTPGPGETQYF
cdr3_nt: TGTGCCAGCAGTTACACTCCAGGGCCGGGCGAGACCCAGTACTTC

j_call: TRBJ2-1
d_call: .
clone_size: .
v_call: TRBV11-2
cdr3_aa: CASSLLATNLSEQFF
cdr3_nt: TGTGCCAGCAGCTTATTGGCTACCAACCTCAGTGAGCAGTTCTTC

j_call: TRBJ1-2
d_call: .
clone_size: once
v_call: TRBV4-1
cdr3_aa: CASSKAYIGRYGYTF
cdr3_nt: TGCGCCAGCAGCAAGGCTTACATCGGACGCTATGGCTACACCTTC

j_call: TRBJ2-3
d_call: TRBD1
clone_size: .
v_call: TRBV6-5
cdr3_aa: CASSRDRATDTQYF
cdr3_nt: TGTGCCAGCAGTCGGGACAGGGCCACAGATACGCAGTATTTT

j_call: TRBJ1-6
d_call: TRBD1
clone_size: .
v_call: TRBV18
cdr3_aa: CASSRDRGNSPLHF
cdr3_nt: TGTGCCAGCTCCCGAGACAGGGGGAATTCACCCCTCCACTTT

j_call: TRBJ2-7
d_call: .
clone_size: .
v_call: TRBV9
cdr3_aa: CASSVPRWWGDEQYF
cdr3_nt: TGTGCCAGCAGCGTCCCTCGTTGGTGGGGGGACGAGCAGTACTTC

j_call: TRBJ2-1
d_call: TRBD2
clone_size: .
v_call: TRBV9
cdr3_aa: CASSGTSGRTRFF
cdr3_nt: TGTGCCAGCAGCGGGACTAGCGGGAGGACGAGGTTCTTC

j_call: TRBJ2-1
d_call: TRBD2
clone_size: .
v_call: TRBV28
cdr3_aa: CASSSTSGGAENEQFF
cdr3_nt: TGTGCCAGCAGTTCGACTAGCGGGGGGGCTGAAAATGAGCAGTTCTTC

j_call: TRBJ2-2
d_call: .
clone_size: .
v_call: TRBV18
cdr3_aa: CASSSLGTPNTGELFF
cdr3_nt: TGTGCCAGCTCTTCCCTCGGGACACCTAACACCGGGGAGCTGTTTTTT

j_call: TRBJ1-1
d_call: .
clone_size: .
v_call: TRBV4-1
cdr3_aa: CASSQLISGWNTEAFF
cdr3_nt: TGCGCCAGCAGCCAATTGATCTCCGGCTGGAACACTGAAGCTTTCTTT

j_call: TRBJ1-1
d_call: .
clone_size: .
v_call: TRBV5-5
cdr3_aa: CASSLDIGDTEAFF
cdr3_nt: TGTGCCAGCAGCTTGGATATCGGAGACACTGAAGCTTTCTTT

j_call: TRBJ2-1
d_call: .
clone_size: .
v_call: TRBV4-1
cdr3_aa: CASSQGTASSYNEQFF
cdr3_nt: TGCGCCAGCAGCCAAGGGACAGCGAGCTCCTACAATGAGCAGTTCTTC

j_call: TRBJ2-3
d_call: TRBD2
clone_size: .
v_call: TRBV5-1
cdr3_aa: CASSLGASGRAADTQYF
cdr3_nt: TGCGCCAGCAGCTTGGGGGCTAGCGGGAGGGCCGCAGATACGCAGTATTTT

j_call: TRBJ2-7
d_call: .
clone_size: once
v_call: TRBV4-1
cdr3_aa: CASSQVRQGVYEQYF
cdr3_nt: TGCGCCAGCAGCCAAGTTAGGCAGGGTGTCTACGAGCAGTACTTC

j_call: TRBJ1-3
d_call: .
clone_size: few
v_call: TRBV2
cdr3_aa: CASSEGGSGNTIYF
cdr3_nt: TGTGCCAGCAGTGAGGGGGGGAGCGGAAACACCATATATTTT

j_call: TRBJ2-7
d_call: TRBD2
clone_size: once
v_call: TRBV5-1
cdr3_aa: CASSDSGRVPYEQYF
cdr3_nt: TGCGCCAGCAGCGATAGCGGGAGGGTCCCCTACGAGCAGTACTTC

j_call: TRBJ2-7
d_call: .
clone_size: .
v_call: TRBV5-4
cdr3_aa: CAWKRGSSYEQYF
cdr3_nt: TGTGCCTGGAAACGGGGGAGCTCCTACGAGCAGTACTTC

j_call: TRBJ2-5
d_call: .
clone_size: .
v_call: TRBV10-3
cdr3_aa: CAAHGEGAPGETQYF
cdr3_nt: TGTGCCGCCCATGGGGAGGGGGCGCCCGGAGAGACCCAGTACTTC

j_call: TRBJ2-5
d_call: .
clone_size: .
v_call: TRBV9
cdr3_aa: CASSLGNSQETQYF
cdr3_nt: TGTGCCAGCAGCCTCGGGAACAGCCAAGAGACCCAGTACTTC

j_call: TRBJ1-6
d_call: .
clone_size: once
v_call: TRBV7-2
cdr3_aa: CASSLQGWGNSPLHF
cdr3_nt: TGTGCCAGCAGCTTACAGGGGTGGGGAAATTCACCCCTCCACTTT

j_call: TRBJ1-3
d_call: .
clone_size: .
v_call: TRBV5-1
cdr3_aa: CASSELGRPSGNTIYF
cdr3_nt: TGCGCCAGCAGCGAGCTCGGTAGGCCCTCTGGAAACACCATATATTTT

j_call: TRBJ2-2
d_call: .
clone_size: .
v_call: TRBV29-1
cdr3_aa: CSVVIGGKPNTGELFF
cdr3_nt: TGCAGCGTTGTAATTGGGGGGAAACCCAACACCGGGGAGCTGTTTTTT

j_call: TRBJ1-1
d_call: .
clone_size: .
v_call: TRBV7-2
cdr3_aa: CASSLGGGPGTEAFF
cdr3_nt: TGTGCCAGCAGCTTAGGCGGGGGCCCGGGGACTGAAGCTTTCTTT

j_call: TRBJ2-3
d_call: TRBD2
clone_size: .
v_call: TRBV29-1
cdr3_aa: CSVRGLAASTDTQYF
cdr3_nt: TGCAGCGTGCGCGGACTAGCGGCTAGCACAGATACGCAGTATTTT

j_call: TRBJ2-1
d_call: TRBD2
clone_size: .
v_call: TRBV4-1
cdr3_aa: CASSQESSGDNEQFF
cdr3_nt: TGCGCCAGCAGCCAAGAGTCTAGCGGGGACAATGAGCAGTTCTTC